In this sample, the clone carrying this TCR beta chain turned up a few times. The antigen is unknown. TCRdb used MiXCR to reprocess the 5' RACE reads, holding one entry per CDR3 protein. The sample carries over 150,000 distinct CDR3 sequences, about 18% recorded once. The sample originates from a study of T-cell memory formation after mild COVID-19. Study-wide results and limits: Pre-infection memory already had some responding clones, implying cross-reactive memory joined.

Sequenced material: PBMCs or a T cell subset sorted from them (not recorded which). This TCR came from a man aged 18 to 29 who had mild COVID-19 (a few samples of this study predate the infection). Cell type and time point are not known.

CDR3 in amino acids: CASSRWIGGASDTQYF. The CDR3 nucleotides read TGTGCCAGCAGTCGTTGGATCGGGGGGGCGTCAGATACGCAGTATTTT. The V and J genes are TRBV9 and TRBJ2-3, with TRBD2 matching over 8 bases. The V gene's germline CDR1 is SGDLS and CDR2 YYNGEE. The CDR3 runs 16 residues. With V trimmed by 5 bases and J by 4 bases, 12 bases remained unmatched. The full variable domain, its missing parts supplied by reference TRBV9 and TRBJ2-3, is DSGVTQTPKHLITATGQRVTLRCSPRSGDLSVYWYQQSLDQGLQFLIQYYNGEERAKGNILERFSAQQFPDLHSELNLSSLELGDSALYFCASSRWIGGASDTQYFGPGTRLTVL.